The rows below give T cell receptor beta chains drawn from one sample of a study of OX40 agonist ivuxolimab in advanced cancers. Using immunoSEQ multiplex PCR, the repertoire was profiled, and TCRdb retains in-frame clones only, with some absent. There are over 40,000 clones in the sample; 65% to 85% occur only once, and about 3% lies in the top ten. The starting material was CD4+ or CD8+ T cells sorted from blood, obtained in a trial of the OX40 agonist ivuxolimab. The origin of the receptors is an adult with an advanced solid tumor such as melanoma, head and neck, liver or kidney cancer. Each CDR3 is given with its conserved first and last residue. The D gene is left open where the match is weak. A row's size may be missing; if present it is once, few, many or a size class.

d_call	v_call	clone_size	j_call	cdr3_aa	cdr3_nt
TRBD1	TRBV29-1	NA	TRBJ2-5	CSVGRTGTETQYF	TGCAGCGTAGGACGGACAGGGACAGAGACCCAGTACTTC
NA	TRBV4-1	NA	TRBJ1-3	CASSPPPGSGNTIYF	TGCGCCAGCAGCCCCCCTCCGGGCTCTGGAAACACCATATATTTT
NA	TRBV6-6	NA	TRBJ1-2	CASRLEQGGNYGYTF	TGTGCCAGCAGGCTTGAGCAGGGCGGGAACTATGGCTACACCTTC
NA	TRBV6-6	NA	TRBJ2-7	CASSPGTYEQYF	TGTGCCAGCAGCCCCGGGACCTACGAGCAGTACTTC
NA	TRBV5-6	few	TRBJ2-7	CASSLGLFYEQYF	TGTGCCAGCAGCTTGGGGCTTTTCTACGAGCAGTACTTC
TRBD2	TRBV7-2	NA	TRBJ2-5	CASSPTYSGGAPYF	TGTGCCAGCAGCCCGACCTATAGCGGGGGGGCCCCCTACTTC
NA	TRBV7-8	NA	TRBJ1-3	CASSSVGNTIYF	TGTGCCAGCAGCTCAGTAGGAAACACCATATATTTT
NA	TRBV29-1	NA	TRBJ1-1	CSVLRGGNTEAFF	TGCAGCGTTCTGCGGGGAGGGAACACTGAAGCTTTCTTT
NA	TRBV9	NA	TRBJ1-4	CASSVGSTTNEKLFF	TGTGCCAGCAGCGTAGGCAGTACAACTAATGAAAAACTGTTTTTT
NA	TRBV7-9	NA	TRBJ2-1	CASSPPPPGTQTYNEQFF	TGTGCCAGCAGCCCACCCCCCCCGGGGACTCAGACTTACAATGAGCAGTTCTTC
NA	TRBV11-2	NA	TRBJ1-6	CASSIQEAYNSPLHF	TGTGCCAGCAGCATACAGGAGGCCTATAATTCACCCCTCCACTTT
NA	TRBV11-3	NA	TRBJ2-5	CASSREGQETQYF	TGTGCCAGCAGCCGCGAGGGGCAAGAGACCCAGTACTTC
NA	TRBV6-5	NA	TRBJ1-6	CASSGGAGDNSPLHF	TGTGCCAGCAGTGGTGGCGCAGGCGATAATTCACCCCTCCACTTT
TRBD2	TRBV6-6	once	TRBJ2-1	CASSDQRGPYNEQFF	TGTGCCAGCAGCGACCAGCGGGGGCCCTACAATGAGCAGTTCTTC
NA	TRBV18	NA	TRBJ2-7	CASSPGGTYEQYF	TGTGCCAGCTCACCAGGAGGGACCTACGAGCAGTACTTC
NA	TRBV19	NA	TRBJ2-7	CASGNYEQYF	TGTGCCAGTGGGAACTACGAGCAGTACTTC
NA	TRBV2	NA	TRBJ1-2	CASILSNGGGSGYTF	TGTGCCAGCATCCTCTCCAACGGGGGGGGTAGTGGCTACACCTTC
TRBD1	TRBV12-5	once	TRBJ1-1	CASGLGSGQGRMNTEAFF	TGTGCTAGTGGTTTGGGGTCTGGACAGGGGCGCATGAACACTGAAGCTTTCTTT
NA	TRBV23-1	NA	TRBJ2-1	CASSQSGRGGRGNEQFF	TGCGCCAGCAGTCAATCGGGACGGGGCGGGCGAGGGAATGAGCAGTTCTTC
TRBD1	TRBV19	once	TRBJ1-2	CASSILTTGNYGYTF	TGTGCCAGTAGTATCCTCACGACAGGGAACTATGGCTACACCTTC
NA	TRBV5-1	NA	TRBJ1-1	CASSVTGNTEAFF	TGCGCCAGCAGCGTGACAGGGAACACTGAAGCTTTCTTT
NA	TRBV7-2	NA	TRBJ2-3	CASSSDGARTDTQYF	TGTGCCAGCAGCTCAGATGGGGCTCGCACAGATACGCAGTATTTT
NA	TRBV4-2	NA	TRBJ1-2	CASSQQPGANYGYTF	TGTGCCAGCAGCCAACAGCCGGGGGCCAACTATGGCTACACCTTC
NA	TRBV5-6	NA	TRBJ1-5	CASSSWWEGDQPQHF	TGTGCCAGCAGCTCCTGGTGGGAAGGGGATCAGCCCCAGCATTTT
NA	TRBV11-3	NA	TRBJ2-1	CASSLVGAANEQFF	TGTGCCAGCAGCTTAGTCGGGGCGGCCAATGAGCAGTTCTTC
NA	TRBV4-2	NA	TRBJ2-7	CASSQDRSRPYEQYF	TGTGCCAGCAGCCAAGATAGGAGCAGACCCTACGAGCAGTACTTC
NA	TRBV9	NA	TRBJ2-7	CASSVSTQGREQYF	TGTGCCAGCAGCGTATCGACTCAGGGGAGGGAGCAGTACTTC
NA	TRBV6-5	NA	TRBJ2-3	CASRPGGTDTQYF	TGTGCCAGCAGACCAGGGGGCACAGATACGCAGTATTTT
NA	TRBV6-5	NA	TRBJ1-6	CASSSGQGLGSPLHF	TGTGCCAGCAGTAGCGGGCAGGGGTTGGGGTCACCCCTCCACTTT
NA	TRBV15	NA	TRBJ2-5	CATSRNRETQYF	TGTGCCACCAGCAGAAATAGAGAGACCCAGTACTTC
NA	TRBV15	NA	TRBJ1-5	CATSTRQANQPQHF	TGTGCCACCAGTACCCGACAGGCCAATCAGCCCCAGCATTTT
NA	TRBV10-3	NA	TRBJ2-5	CAISERDTGGETQYF	TGTGCCATCAGTGAAAGGGACACGGGGGGAGAGACCCAGTACTTC
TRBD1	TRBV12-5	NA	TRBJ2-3	CASGLWPSRDRDTQYF	TGTGCTAGTGGTTTGTGGCCGTCCCGGGACAGGGATACGCAGTATTTT
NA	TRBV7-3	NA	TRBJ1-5	CASSYYRDSNQPQHF	TGTGCCAGCAGCTACTACAGGGATAGCAATCAGCCCCAGCATTTT
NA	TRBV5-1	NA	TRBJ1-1	CASSFGDRDTEAFF	TGCGCCAGCAGCTTCGGAGACAGAGACACTGAAGCTTTCTTT
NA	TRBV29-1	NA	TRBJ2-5	CSVAWDNQETQYF	TGCAGCGTTGCCTGGGACAACCAAGAGACCCAGTACTTC
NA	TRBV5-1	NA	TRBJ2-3	CASSSSLDTQYF	TGCGCCAGCAGCTCATCCTTAGATACGCAGTATTTT
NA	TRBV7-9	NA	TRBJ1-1	CASSLDLVTEAFF	TGTGCCAGCAGCTTAGATTTAGTTACTGAAGCTTTCTTT
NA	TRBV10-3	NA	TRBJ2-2	CAISETAPGELFF	TGTGCCATCAGTGAGACAGCCCCCGGGGAGCTGTTTTTT
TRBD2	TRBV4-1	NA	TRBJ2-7	CASSLGLAGGSEQYF	TGCGCCAGCAGCCTCGGACTAGCGGGGGGCTCAGAGCAGTACTTC
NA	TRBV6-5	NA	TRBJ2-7	CASRSAGSEQYF	TGTGCCAGCAGATCCGCGGGCTCCGAGCAGTACTTC
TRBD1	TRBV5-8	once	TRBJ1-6	CASSLDGQGRSYNSPLHF	TGTGCCAGCAGCTTGGACGGACAGGGGAGGTCCTATAATTCACCCCTCCACTTT
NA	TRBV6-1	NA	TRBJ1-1	CASTSAGGGTEAFF	TGTGCCAGCACCTCAGCCGGGGGCGGGACGGAAGCTTTCTTT
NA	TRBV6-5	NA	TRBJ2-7	CASSYNTVGPYEQYF	TGTGCCAGCAGTTACAATACAGTAGGACCCTACGAGCAGTACTTC
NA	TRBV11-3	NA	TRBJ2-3	CAGSGTGTSTDTQYF	TGTGCCGGCAGCGGGACAGGAACCAGCACAGATACGCAGTATTTT
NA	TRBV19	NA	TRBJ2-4	CASKGGGRDIQYF	TGTGCCAGCAAAGGGGGGGGCAGGGACATTCAGTACTTC
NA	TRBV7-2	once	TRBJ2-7	CASSSVGYEQYF	TGTGCCAGCAGCTCCGTTGGGTACGAGCAGTACTTC
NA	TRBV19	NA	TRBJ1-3	CARSKAGPGNTIYF	TGTGCCAGGTCCAAGGCAGGGCCTGGAAACACCATATATTTT
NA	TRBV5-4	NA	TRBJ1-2	CASSTGGRTLYGYTF	TGTGCCAGCAGCACTGGGGGCAGGACACTCTATGGCTACACCTTC
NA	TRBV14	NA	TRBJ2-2	CASSQELGNTGELFF	TGTGCCAGCAGCCAAGAGTTGGGGAACACCGGGGAGCTGTTTTTT
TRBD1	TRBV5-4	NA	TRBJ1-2	CASREQGAGYGYTF	TGTGCCAGCAGAGAACAGGGGGCGGGCTATGGCTACACCTTC
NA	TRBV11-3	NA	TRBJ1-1	CASSLGDTEAFF	TGTGCCAGCAGCTTAGGGGACACTGAAGCTTTCTTT
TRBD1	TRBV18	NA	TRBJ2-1	CASAGQAKLGEQFF	TGTGCCAGCGCAGGACAGGCTAAACTCGGTGAGCAGTTCTTC
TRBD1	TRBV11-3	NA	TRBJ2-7	CASSSDRGGQYF	TGTGCCAGCAGCTCGGACAGGGGAGGGCAGTACTTC
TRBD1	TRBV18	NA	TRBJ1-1	CASSSQGQSNTEAFF	TGTGCCAGCTCATCTCAGGGACAGTCGAACACTGAAGCTTTCTTT
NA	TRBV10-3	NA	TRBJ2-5	CATLGGGETQYF	TGTGCCACCCTCGGGGGCGGAGAGACCCAGTACTTC